This T cell receptor (beta chain) was identified in a study of neurological immune-mediated disorders. Ten or more counts support this clonotype. Germline-derived CDR1 and CDR2 are MNHEY and SVGEGT. CDR3 length: 14 residues. V was pared by 5 bases and J by 10 bases, with 18 bases between. Each CDR3 protein gets one entry after TCRdb re-called the 5' RACE reads with MiXCR. Here the sample spans tens of thousands of distinct CDR3 sequences, 13% to 15% being singletons. What was sequenced was PBMCs. The source is a woman in her forties or fifties with HTLV-1-associated myelopathy (HAM/TSP). The chain carries TRBV6-2 or TRBV6-3 and TRBJ2-1; D ambiguous. The DNA for the CDR3 is TGTGCCAGCAGTAAGCCGGGCCCAGGAACCGAGCAGTTCTTC. This translates into CASSKPGPGTEQFF.